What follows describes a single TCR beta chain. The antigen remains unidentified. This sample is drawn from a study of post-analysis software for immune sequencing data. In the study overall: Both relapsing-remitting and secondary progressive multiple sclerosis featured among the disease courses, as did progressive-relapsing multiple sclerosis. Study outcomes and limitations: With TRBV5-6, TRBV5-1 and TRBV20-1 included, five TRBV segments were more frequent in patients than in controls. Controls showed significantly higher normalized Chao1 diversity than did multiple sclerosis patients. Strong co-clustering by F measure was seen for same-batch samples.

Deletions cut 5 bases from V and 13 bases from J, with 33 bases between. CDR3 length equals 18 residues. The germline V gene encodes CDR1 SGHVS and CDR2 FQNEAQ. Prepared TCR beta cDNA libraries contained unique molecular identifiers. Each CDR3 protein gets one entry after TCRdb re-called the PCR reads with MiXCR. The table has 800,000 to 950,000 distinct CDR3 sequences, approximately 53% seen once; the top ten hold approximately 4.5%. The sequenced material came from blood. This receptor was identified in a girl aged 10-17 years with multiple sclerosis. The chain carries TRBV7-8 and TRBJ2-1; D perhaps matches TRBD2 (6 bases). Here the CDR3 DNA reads TGTGCCAGCAGCGGCCATCTAGGCGGTTCGAGCTCGGGAGAGACCCAGTTCTTC. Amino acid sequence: CASSGHLGGSSSGETQFF. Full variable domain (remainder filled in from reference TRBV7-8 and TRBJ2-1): GAGVSQSPRYKVAKRGQDVALRCDPISGHVSLFWYQQALGQGPEFLTYFQNEAQLDKSGLPSDRFFAERPEGSVSTLKIQRTQQEDSAVYLCASSGHLGGSSSGETQFFGPGTRLTVL.